This TCR beta chain came from a study of beta chain features in type 1 diabetes. Points from the study as a whole: The naive, central memory and Treg TCRB repertoires looked more alike in patients than they did in healthy donors. TCRB CDR3 length was moderately but significantly reduced in all four CD4+ subsets of Type 1 diabetes patients.

Every isolated RNA sample was fully reverse transcribed, so sequencing captured expressed TCRB transcripts. Method: immunoSEQ multiplex PCR; TCRdb's copy keeps in-frame clones and lacks some. The sample contains approximately 37,000 clones, roughly 50% of which appear only once. The CDR3 sequence is 15 residues long. Trimming removed 2 bases from V and 6 bases from J; junction bases left unmatched: 5. From germline, CDR1 is SEHNR and CDR2 FQNEAQ (reference sequence). A few counts support this clone. Antigen: not known. The specimen was central memory CD4+ T cells from blood. This rearrangement joins TRBV7-9 to TRBJ2-1; 9 nucleotides line up with TRBD2. This receptor was identified in a young woman in good health. This CDR3 is CASSLSGGTLNEQFF. In DNA form, the CDR3 reads TGTGCCAGCAGCTTAAGCGGGGGGACCCTCAATGAGCAGTTCTTC.